This T cell receptor beta chain was sequenced during a study of monozygotic twins with inflammatory bowel disease (dated by TCRdb to the late 2010s). Looking at the study overall: The complete study included around 30 monozygotic twin pairs: 19 IBD-discordant Danish pairs and nine German pairs, of which four were IBD-concordant and five were IBD-discordant. Disease-associated traits were sought mainly through comparisons between IBD patients and their genetically identical healthy co-twins within discordant pairs. Each individual had, on average, about 151 000 unique TCRalpha sequences and 181 000 unique TCRbeta sequences available for analysis. Results the study describes overall, beyond this receptor: Because patients received different immunosuppressive treatments, the repertoires may have picked up extra background noise and variability between individuals. Compared with healthy twins, IBD patients had fewer clonotypes in common with other individuals, a difference most pronounced in patients showing signs of disease activity. The results gave no support for a single strong signal or clonotype linked to IBD. Measured by the inverse Simpson index, TCRbeta repertoire diversity was lower in IBD patients than in their healthy co-twins. Repertoire similarity did not differ between concordant and discordant twins, which could be due to limited statistical power. Different T cell subtypes could not be distinguished in the analysis.

CDR1 and CDR2, per the germline V gene, are SGHDT and YYEEEE. There are 11 amino acids in the CDR3, from cysteine to phenylalanine inclusive. Only the protein sequence is given. From each donor, a roughly 2.6 ml peripheral blood sample was collected into PAXgene tubes and stored at -80 degrees C. Without T cell sorting, total RNA was isolated from whole blood using the PAXgene blood miRNA kit on an automated QIAcube. Deep TCRalpha and TCRbeta repertoire profiling with unique molecular barcoding was performed on peripheral blood of monozygotic twin pairs concordant or discordant for inflammatory bowel disease. Smoking habits were recorded for all twin pairs, and each individual was classified as a current, former or never smoker. Comments on this clonotype: Its antigen is still unknown.

The library relied on 5' RACE. Each TCR library was prepared from 3,500 to 4,500 ng of total RNA. For each sample, cDNA synthesis with SMARTScribe reverse transcriptase was split into eight separate reactions. During cDNA synthesis, template switching introduced unique molecular identifiers that contained a 6-nucleotide sample barcode. TCRalpha and TCRbeta cDNA was amplified by two nested PCRs of approximately 16 and 10 cycles, with bead purification after each PCR. Before amplification, cDNA was treated with uracil DNA-glycosylase and purified using the QIAquick PCR purification kit. The second PCR added Illumina TruSeq-compatible adapters along with sample-specific barcodes. TapeStation and Qubit were used to check library quality and concentration, and 5 ng of each library went into the pool. Pooled libraries were sequenced on an Illumina HiSeq2500 single-index Rapid Run with 2 x 100 bp reads and custom sequencing primers. The published analysis was carried out like this. UMI-based consensus assembly with MiGEC version 1.2.6 was used to correct PCR and sequencing errors. MiXCR version 2.1.1 was used to carry out V(D)J alignment, clonotype assembly and CDR3 extraction. Normalisation of gene usage, clonotype sharing and MAIT/NKT TCR abundance was achieved by analysing the top 1000, 10 000 and 20 000 clonotypes per sample. After downsampling to 27 000 UMIs, diversity was calculated as the inverse Simpson index using the vegan R package. Paired Mann-Whitney U tests were applied to discordant twin pairs, and Benjamini-Hochberg correction was used for multiple testing. TCRdb reprocessed the public reads and reports one entry per CDR3 protein sequence, without DNA. In this record, the V and J calls reflect TCRdb's handling and not the investigators' own analysis. This sample's table lists more than 300,000 distinct CDR3 sequences. Just over 2.5% of the sample is taken by the ten largest.

Rearrangement joined TRBV5-6 to TRBJ2-1; with no DNA, the TCRdb D assignment of TRBD1 cannot be verified. Material for sequencing was blood. This clonotype was sampled from a human donor with ulcerative colitis or Crohn's disease, or a healthy co-twin of an affected twin (not recorded which). The CDR3 protein sequence reads: CASSWTGRQFF. Beyond the CDR3, the reference TRBV5-6 and TRBJ2-1 genes provide the residues; the full variable domain reads: DAGVTQSPTHLIKTRGQQVTLRCSPKSGHDTVSWYQQALGQGPQFIFQYYEEEERQRGNFPDRFSGHQFPNYSSELNVNALLLGDSALYLCASSWTGRQFFGPGTRLTVL.